This TCR beta chain derives from a study of cytomegalovirus exposure and HLA in healthy donors. It was with 60 Vbeta and 13 Jbeta primers that the PCR ran. The protocol was immunoSEQ multiplex PCR, while the TCRdb copy is restricted to in-frame clones and leaves out a portion. The sample yields more than 90,000 clones, approximately 80% seen once. V gave up 3 bases and J gave up 8 bases; unmatched junction bases: 16. This CDR3 contains 18 residues. CDR1 is SGDLS, CDR2 YYNGEE, per germline. The study, taken as a whole, reports: Roughly uniform sequencing depth across donors was assumed, possibly incorrectly. TCR beta chains associated with HLA were, in a later analysis, more clonally expanded than equally common others.

As concerns this clone: No antigen is known for it.

This TCR derives from a man aged 45-60 years in good health and CMV-seropositive. Sequencing input: PBMCs. The V call is TRBV9, the J call TRBJ2-1; 11 bases align to TRBD2. The CDR3 sequence is CASSEKISGRDGKDEQFF. In DNA form, the CDR3 reads TGTGCCAGCAGCGAGAAGATTAGCGGGAGGGATGGGAAGGATGAGCAGTTCTTC.